One sample yielded the 18 T cell receptor beta chains listed below, sequenced in a study of radiation and T cells in renal cell carcinoma. The repertoire was sequenced with immunoSEQ multiplex PCR; TCRdb's copy has only in-frame clones and lacks some. There are tens of thousands of clones in the sample; approximately 86% occur only once, and around 9.4% lies in the top ten. Time point indicated: blood 4 weeks post-SBRT, at nephrectomy. Treatment meaning: 15 Gy SBRT to primary tumor, nephrectomy 4 weeks later. The material was blood, obtained from a patient whose treatment included radiotherapy and nephrectomy. All receptors come from a man aged 50-60 years with renal cell carcinoma.

The V and J genes are TRBV6-1 and TRBJ1-4, with 8 bases aligning to TRBD1. This CDR3 is 15 amino acids long. Germline V gene sequence: CDR1 MNHNS, CDR2 SASEGT. V lost 10 bases, J lost 15 bases, and 22 bases stayed unmatched. CDR3 nucleotides: TGTGCCATTCAGCCGGGACAGGAGGCCTTGGGGAGGATGTTTTTT. Encoded protein: CAIQPGQEALGRMFF.

This clone was counted at least ten times. In nucleotides, the CDR3 is TGTGCCAGCAGTTACGGGGCAGGGGGCAATGAGCAGTTCTTC. This gives the protein CASSYGAGGNEQFF. The J gene is TRBJ2-1, the V gene TRBV6-5; 7 bases agree with TRBD1. Per germline, CDR1 MNHEY and CDR2 SVGAGI. V lost 2 bases and J lost 6; bases outside the gene matches: 4. This CDR3 spans 14 amino acids.

The chain has TRBV5-3 and TRBJ2-5; D unclear. TRBV5-3 is an open reading frame whose function is uncertain. This CDR3 spans 14 amino acids. Trimming removed 4 bases at V and 1 base at J, with 11 bases between. Written as DNA, the CDR3 is TGTGCCAGAAGCGCCGGGCCAAGCCAAGAGACCCAGTACTTC. Translation: CARSAGPSQETQYF.

This chain connects TRBV9 to TRBJ1-2, with D maybe TRBD1 (5 bases). CDR3 size: 15 residues. Germline CDR1 is SGDLS and CDR2 is YYNGEE. V was clipped by 0 bases and J by 2 bases, with 11 bases between them. CDR3 in DNA: TGTGCCAGCAGCGTAGAAACAGGTCCCAACTATGGCTACACCTTC. Protein product: CASSVETGPNYGYTF.

The V call is TRBV6-6, the J call TRBJ2-5, with D tentatively TRBD1 (5 bases). CDR1 is MNHNY and CDR2 is SVGAGI in the germline V gene (reference sequence). Trimming cost V 3 bases and J 4 bases, with 12 bases left between them. The CDR3 runs 14 residues. The chain's CDR3 is CASSYPGSPETQYF. For the CDR3, the DNA is TGTGCCAGCAGTTATCCAGGGTCCCCAGAGACCCAGTACTTC.

The chain joins TRBV4-2 to TRBJ2-2; 7 nucleotides align to TRBD2. J gave up 2 bases and V 0 bases, and 9 bases lay outside the gene matches. The CDR3 is made up of 18 amino acids. CDR1 and CDR2 from the germline V gene are LGHNA and YNFKEQ. CDR3 sequence: CASSQDPWPSGNTGELFF. Here the CDR3 DNA reads TGTGCCAGCAGCCAAGATCCGTGGCCTAGCGGCAACACCGGGGAGCTGTTTTTT.

The V and J genes are TRBV5-1 and TRBJ2-3; D ambiguous. The germline V gene encodes CDR1 SGHRS and CDR2 YFSETQ. V was clipped by 0 bases and J by 1 base, with 12 bases between them. CDR3 length: 16 amino acids. In DNA, the CDR3 is TGCGCCAGCAGCTTGGGGGTCTCGTCGGGCACAGATACGCAGTATTTT. It encodes CASSLGVSSGTDTQYF.

The gene calls are TRBV10-3 and TRBJ2-4; TRBD1 aligns across 7 bases. Germline CDR1 ENHRY, CDR2 SYGVKD. There are 14 residues in the CDR3. Germline trimming cut 4 bases from V and 3 bases from J; bases unmatched to any gene: 3. The CDR3 nucleotides are TGTGCCATCAGTGGGGACAGAAACAAAAACATTCAGTACTTC. Protein sequence: CAISGDRNKNIQYF.

The chain carries TRBV4-2 and TRBJ2-3, with D possibly being TRBD2 (6 bases). Germline V CDR1 and CDR2: LGHNA, YNFKEQ. V was shortened by 0 bases and J by 0 bases, with 7 bases between the two germline ends. This CDR3 spans 15 amino acids. The CDR3 reads CASSQDGTSTDTQYF. Written as DNA, the CDR3 is TGTGCCAGCAGCCAAGATGGGACTAGCACAGATACGCAGTATTTT.

The chain carries TRBV4-2 and TRBJ2-7; D possibly corresponds to TRBD2 (5 bases). The CDR3 consists of 14 residues. Per germline, CDR1 LGHNA and CDR2 YNFKEQ. V was clipped by 0 bases and J by 3 bases, with 9 bases between them. CDR3 in amino acids: CASSQEGSVYEQYF. CDR3 sequence (DNA): TGTGCCAGCAGCCAAGAGGGGAGTGTCTACGAGCAGTACTTC.

This clone has a handful of counts. The chain recombines TRBV7-9 with TRBJ2-1; D call uncertain. Per the germline V gene, CDR1 is SEHNR and CDR2 is FQNEAQ (reference sequence). Deletions cut 3 bases from V and 2 bases from J, with 11 bases between. CDR3 size: 15 residues. This CDR3 is CASSLSAVTYNEQFF. Written as DNA, the CDR3 is TGTGCCAGCAGCTTGTCGGCAGTAACCTACAATGAGCAGTTCTTC.

The count of this clone is one. This chain joins TRBV10-2 and TRBJ1-3; possible D gene TRBD1, 5 bases. This CDR3 has 15 residues. Trimming removed 1 base at V and 4 bases at J, with 11 bases between. Germline lookup yields CDR1 WSHSY and CDR2 SAAADI. The CDR3 DNA reads as TGCGCCAGCAGTGAGTGGACGGGGCAAGGAAACACCATATATTTT. It codes for CASSEWTGQGNTIYF.

The chain recombines TRBV7-8 with TRBJ2-5; 9 positions match TRBD1. Germline V gene lookup returns CDR1 SGHVS and CDR2 FQNEAQ. V was pared by 5 bases and J by 6 bases, with 13 bases of the junction left unmatched. The CDR3 runs 16 residues. The CDR3 sequence: CASSGTGTGFGKTQYF. The CDR3 DNA reads TGTGCCAGCAGCGGGACCGGGACAGGGTTCGGAAAGACCCAGTACTTC.

Points on this clone: Distinct nucleotide sequences in the sample also encode this CDR3. This rearrangement joins TRBV11-3 to TRBJ2-1; no clear D. This CDR3 has 13 residues. Trimming pared 5 bases from V and 0 bases from J, leaving 5 bases between. Germline loops: CDR1 SGHNT, CDR2 YENEEA. CDR3 DNA: TGTGCCAGCAGCGGAAGCTCCTACAATGAGCAGTTCTTC. Protein product: CASSGSSYNEQFF.

This chain connects TRBV2 to TRBJ2-3, with D perhaps being TRBD1 or TRBD2 (5 bases each). Looked up from germline, CDR1 is SNHLY and CDR2 is FYNNEI. V shed 3 bases and J shed 3 bases, with 13 bases lying between them. The CDR3 sequence is 15 residues long. The chain's CDR3 is CASSERQGGTDTQYF. DNA of the CDR3: TGTGCCAGCAGTGAGAGGCAGGGCGGGACAGATACGCAGTATTTT.

This sequence joins TRBV19 and TRBJ2-6; weak D call: TRBD1 (6 bases). V was trimmed by 5 bases and J by 0 bases, leaving 17 bases between them. CDR1 is LNHDA and CDR2 is SQIVND in the germline V gene (reference sequence). The CDR3 contains 18 residues. This CDR3 reads CASSSTGPTFSGANVLTF. The CDR3 DNA sequence: TGTGCCAGTAGTTCGACAGGCCCCACCTTCTCTGGGGCCAACGTCCTGACTTTC.

This sequence joins TRBV2 and TRBJ2-2; no firm D call. V was clipped by 5 bases and J by 7 bases, with 5 bases between them. Looked up from germline, CDR1 is SNHLY and CDR2 is FYNNEI. CDR3 length: 11 residues. Here the CDR3 DNA reads TGTGCCAGCAGTTATAGCGGGGAGCTGTTTTTT. It translates to CASSYSGELFF.

This clone was found once. The chain combines TRBV28 with TRBJ1-5; tentatively, D is TRBD1 (6 bases). V lost 11 bases and J 5 bases, leaving 13 bases between the germline ends. The germline V gene encodes CDR1 MDHEN and CDR2 SYDVKM. CDR3 size: 12 residues. The CDR3 here is CAHRDGDQPQHF. The CDR3 DNA is TGTGCCCACAGGGACGGGGATCAGCCCCAGCATTTT.